The 21 T cell receptor beta chains in this list originate from one sample, sequenced in a study of molecular identifiers for immune sequencing clone quantification. One entry per CDR3 protein results from TCRdb running MiXCR on the PCR reads. This table has around 470,000 distinct CDR3 sequences, around 21% appearing once. The specimen sequenced was naive CD8+ T cells from blood, with Jurkat cell RNA spiked in. Subset meaning: FACS-sorted CD8+CD4-CCR7+CD45RA+ naive T cells. The receptors were gathered from a human donor in good health. Some libraries in this study had Jurkat cell RNA spiked in.

This clonotype has a handful of counts. The genes are TRBV18 and TRBJ2-3; D might be TRBD1 (6 bases). Trimming cost V 3 bases and J 2 bases, with 12 bases left between them. The CDR3 has 15 amino acids. In germline, CDR1 is KGHSH, CDR2 LQKENI. CDR3 loop: CASSPVRQDTDTQYF. The CDR3, as DNA: TGTGCCAGCTCACCCGTTCGACAGGACACAGATACGCAGTATTTT.

V usage is TRBV6-2 or TRBV6-3 and J usage is TRBJ2-7, with a weak D call TRBD1 (6 bases). The CDR3 extends over 16 amino acids. Germline CDR1 reads MNHEY; CDR2 reads SVGEGT. Trimming took 4 bases from V and 2 from J, leaving 18 bases between them. The CDR3 loop is CASSSLGEGGTYEQYF. The CDR3 DNA is TGTGCCAGCAGTTCCCTCGGGGAAGGGGGTACCTACGAGCAGTACTTC.

This clonotype was observed a few times. The chain uses TRBV25-1 and TRBJ2-2, with D possibly being TRBD1 or TRBD2 (5 bases each). The CDR3 sequence is 16 residues long. In germline, CDR1 is MGHDK, CDR2 SYGVNS. V was pared by 5 bases and J by 3 bases, with 16 bases between. The CDR3 nucleotides are TGTGCCAGCAGTCGGGGATGGGGACGGGACACCGGGGAGCTGTTTTTT. It is translated as CASSRGWGRDTGELFF.

A remark on this clonotype: Being one base from a much bigger clone, this may be a read error. This rearrangement joins TRBV28 to TRBJ1-6; weak D call: TRBD1 (5 bases). V gave up 7 bases and J gave up 5 bases, with 21 bases separating them. Germline assignment: CDR1 MDHEN and CDR2 SYDVKM. The CDR3 has 17 amino acids. DNA for the CDR3: TGTGCCAGCATTTACCCGGTTGCGACAGAGAATAATTCACCCCTCCACTTT. This translates into CASIYPVATENNSPLHF.

Many counts were recorded for this clonotype. The gene calls are TRBV5-4 and TRBJ2-5; unclear D gene. Per germline, CDR1 SGHNT and CDR2 YYREEE (reference sequence). CDR3 size: 14 residues. Between the trimmed V and J ends, which lost 5 bases and 2 bases, there was a span of 13 bases. The CDR3 coding sequence is TGTGCCAGCAGTTCCATCGACGAGCAAGAGACCCAGTACTTC. Its translation: CASSSIDEQETQYF.

This chain connects TRBV28 to TRBJ2-7; a possible D gene is TRBD2 (6 bases). Germline V CDR1 and CDR2: MDHEN, SYDVKM. The germline V and J ends were trimmed by 5 bases and 4 bases, with 21 bases remaining between them. This CDR3 comprises 16 residues. CDR3 region: CASSIRQGHGGYEQYF. CDR3 DNA: TGTGCCAGCAGTATAAGGCAGGGCCATGGAGGGTACGAGCAGTACTTC.

Notes on this clonotype: A read error may explain this, as a much larger clone is one base away. The J gene is TRBJ2-1, the V gene TRBV6-5, with D unresolved. This CDR3 comprises 13 residues. Between the trimmed V and J ends, which lost 7 bases and 5 bases, there was a span of 12 bases. The V gene's germline CDR1 is MNHEY and CDR2 SVGAGI. In DNA, the CDR3 is TGTGCCAGCAATCACTCCGGCGACAATGAGCAGTTCTTC. Protein: CASNHSGDNEQFF.

This clonotype was picked up a small number of times. As DNA, the CDR3 is TGTGCCAGCAGCTTAAGGACAGCAAATGAAAAACTGTTTTTT. It yields the protein CASSLRTANEKLFF. This chain uses TRBV7-6 with TRBJ1-4; D may be TRBD1 (6 bases). The CDR3 consists of 14 residues. The V and J ends lost 2 bases and 5 bases respectively, with 9 bases between them. Germline V gene data show CDR1 as SGHVS and CDR2 as FNYEAQ. The complete variable domain, with remaining parts taken from reference TRBV7-6 and TRBJ1-4, reads GAGVSQSPRYKVTKRGQDVALRCDPISGHVSLYWYRQALGQGPEFLTYFNYEAQQDKSGLPNDRFSAERPEGSISTLTIQRTEQRDSAMYRCASSLRTANEKLFFGSGTQLSVL.

This clonotype was counted a few times. The chain is built from TRBV5-6 and TRBJ2-7, with 7 bases identical to TRBD1. The CDR3 is made up of 15 amino acids. From germline, CDR1 is SGHDT and CDR2 YYEEEE. The J segment lost 2 bases and the V segment lost 4 bases, leaving 9 bases of the junction unmatched. CDR3 bases: TGTGCCAGCAGCCAAGAGCGGACAGGAACCTACGAGCAGTACTTC. Its translation: CASSQERTGTYEQYF. Combining the CDR3 with reference TRBV5-6 and TRBJ2-7 gives the whole variable domain DAGVTQSPTHLIKTRGQQVTLRCSPKSGHDTVSWYQQALGQGPQFIFQYYEEEERQRGNFPDRFSGHQFPNYSSELNVNALLLGDSALYLCASSQERTGTYEQYFGPGTRLTVT.

This clonotype was detected a few times. The chain employs TRBV7-9 and TRBJ2-5, with D uncertain. CDR1 and CDR2 from the germline V gene are SEHNR and FQNEAQ (reference sequence). V was cut by 3 bases and J by 2 bases, with 13 bases left in between. The CDR3 runs to 15 residues. The CDR3 sequence is CASSFGVKGQETQYF. The CDR3 DNA reads TGTGCCAGCAGCTTCGGCGTTAAGGGACAAGAGACCCAGTACTTC. Drawing the rest from reference TRBV7-9 and TRBJ2-5, the complete variable domain is DTGVSQNPRHKITKRGQNVTFRCDPISEHNRLYWYRQTLGQGPEFLTYFQNEAQLEKSRLLSDRFSAERPKGSFSTLEIQRTEQGDSAMYLCASSFGVKGQETQYFGPGTRLLVL.

As to this clonotype: Mismatch with germline at one junction end may stem from a read error. The CDR3: CASGVGRWETQYF. The CDR3 nucleotides are TGTGCCAGCGGCGTTGGGCGGTGGGAGACCCAGTACTTC. The chain joins TRBV9 to TRBJ2-5, with D uncertain. The length of the CDR3 is 13 residues. The germline gives CDR1 SGDLS, CDR2 YYNGEE.

The chain employs TRBV5-4 and TRBJ2-7; 7 positions agree with TRBD2. CDR3 length: 15 residues. Germline CDR1 reads SGHNT; CDR2 reads YYREEE (reference sequence). Trimming took 0 bases from V and 6 from J; bases not matched to a gene: 9. CDR3 nucleotides: TGTGCCAGCAGCTTGGCAAGTGCGGGAGTTGGCGAGCAGTACTTC. It yields the protein CASSLASAGVGEQYF.

The V call is TRBV9, the J call TRBJ1-1; D gene unclear. The CDR3 runs to 16 residues. CDR1 and CDR2 from the germline V gene are SGDLS and YYNGEE. Trimming cost V 0 bases and J 1 base, with 13 bases left between them. CDR3: CASSVGLENPNTEAFF. In DNA, the CDR3 is TGTGCCAGCAGCGTAGGATTGGAGAACCCGAACACTGAAGCTTTCTTT.

Comments on this clonotype: A clone one base away is much larger, so this may be a read error. Because it lacks the conserved phenylalanine or tryptophan at the end, this CDR3 is likely a read error. The chain joins TRBV11-2 to TRBJ2-1, with 7 nucleotides matching TRBD2. CDR3 length: 15 amino acids. Germline V lookup: CDR1 SGHAT, CDR2 FQNNGV. Trimming removed 5 bases from V and 0 bases from J; junction bases left unmatched: 4. For the CDR3, the DNA is TGTGCCAGCAGCCCATGGACTAGCTCCTACAATGAGCAGTTCTCC. Its protein product is CASSPWTSSYNEQFS.

In this sample, this clonotype turned up many times. The gene calls are TRBV7-9 and TRBJ2-4, with 7 bases lining up with TRBD1. Germline CDR1 is SEHNR and CDR2 is FQNEAQ (reference sequence). The CDR3 contains 16 residues. V dropped 5 bases and J dropped 0; count of bases not matched to a gene: 7. In DNA, the CDR3 is TGTGCCAGCAGCGCGCCAACAGGGGTAGCCAAAAACATTCAGTACTTC. Its translation: CASSAPTGVAKNIQYF.

The chain is built from TRBV7-9 and TRBJ1-2; weak D call: TRBD1 (6 bases). CDR1 SEHNR and CDR2 FQNEAQ come from the germline V gene (reference sequence). The CDR3 consists of 13 residues. The ends were cut back, 5 bases at V and 7 bases at J, with 14 bases in the middle. The CDR3 loop is CASSEDRCRGYTF. The CDR3 nucleotides read TGTGCCAGCAGCGAAGACAGGTGCCGTGGCTACACCTTC.

This clonotype was picked up a small number of times. CDR3 sequence (DNA): TGCGCCAGCAGCTTGGATCCCCCGGATCGGCTAGCGGGAGACAATGAGCAGTTCTTC. Translation gives CASSLDPPDRLAGDNEQFF. The chain is built from TRBV5-1 and TRBJ2-1, with 10 bases matching TRBD2. The V gene's germline CDR1 is SGHRS and CDR2 YFSETQ. The V and J ends lost 0 bases and 5 bases, in that order; junction bases with no gene match: 14. The CDR3 has 19 amino acids.

The J gene is TRBJ2-3, the V gene TRBV12-3 or TRBV12-4, with TRBD2 as a possible D gene (6 bases). Trimming took off 2 bases at V and 0 bases at J, with 12 bases between the two ends. The CDR3 covers 16 residues. CDR3 DNA sequence: TGTGCCAGCAGTTTATTAGCGGTAACTAGCACAGATACGCAGTATTTT. Translation: CASSLLAVTSTDTQYF.

As to this clonotype: A much larger clone differs by one base, so this may be a read error. The chain links TRBV4-1 to TRBJ1-4; no clear D gene. The V end lost 0 bases, the J end lost 5 bases, and 10 bases lay between the germline ends. Germline lookup yields CDR1 MGHRA and CDR2 YSYEKL. The length of the CDR3 is 15 residues. As DNA, the CDR3 is TGCGCCAGCAGCCAAGAAGACGGAGAGAATGAAAAACTGTTTTTT. Translating gives CASSQEDGENEKLFF.

The rearrangement uses TRBV11-2 and TRBJ1-5; no clear D gene. The germline V and J ends were trimmed by 2 bases and 4 bases, with 6 bases remaining between them. Germline CDR1 reads SGHAT; CDR2 reads FQNNGV. This CDR3 has 13 residues. CDR3 sequence: CASSLIVNQPQHF. In DNA form, the CDR3 reads TGTGCCAGCAGCTTAATTGTAAATCAGCCCCAGCATTTT. Supplemented by reference TRBV11-2 and TRBJ1-5, the full variable domain reads EAGVAQSPRYKIIEKRQSVAFWCNPISGHATLYWYQQILGQGPKLLIQFQNNGVVDDSQLPKDRFSAERLKGVDSTLKIQPAKLEDSAVYLCASSLIVNQPQHFGDGTRLSIL.

A word on this clonotype: A clone one base away is much larger, so this may be a read error. This rearrangement joins TRBV9 to TRBJ2-6, with D maybe TRBD2 (6 bases). Per germline, CDR1 SGDLS and CDR2 YYNGEE. The CDR3 runs to 16 residues. This CDR3 is CASSGTVPTGANVLAF. The CDR3 DNA follows: TGTGCCAGCAGTGGGACTGTCCCTACTGGGGCCAACGTCCTGGCTTTC. Full variable domain (outside the CDR3, taken from reference TRBV9 and TRBJ2-6): DSGVTQTPKHLITATGQRVTLRCSPRSGDLSVYWYQQSLDQGLQFLIQYYNGEERAKGNILERFSAQQFPDLHSELNLSSLELGDSALYFCASSGTVPTGANVLAFGAGSRLTVL.